This T cell receptor (beta chain) was identified in a study of beta chain features in type 1 diabetes. Study conclusions and caveats: Significant though moderate, a shortening of TCRB CDR3s appeared in all four CD4+ subsets of Type 1 diabetes patients.

Around 100 mL of blood, on average, came from one heparinised draw per donor. CD4+ naive, central memory, regulatory and stem cell-like memory subsets were isolated by sorting on CD45RO/CCR7/CD25/CD127/CD95/CD27. Germline CDR1 reads SGHDN; CDR2 reads FVKESK. Trimming shortened V by 2 bases and J by 0 bases, and 15 bases separated the two germline ends. The CDR3 spans 17 residues. The study reverse transcribed the entire isolated RNA, so it sequenced expressed TCRB transcripts. TCRdb's table, derived via immunoSEQ multiplex PCR, lists solely in-frame clones and lacks some. Among more than 300,000 clones, over 8.5% were seen once, and the ten largest hold 0.6%. In its sample, this clone was seen a few times. Its target is unknown.

Sequenced sample: central memory CD4+ T cells from blood. The chain combines TRBV14 with TRBJ2-3; D may be TRBD1 or TRBD2 (5 bases each). The sequence was obtained from a man aged 25 to 40 with type 1 diabetes. The CDR3 bases are TGTGCCAGCAGCCAACTACCGGGACGGCCTAGCACAGATACGCAGTATTTT. Amino acid sequence: CASSQLPGRPSTDTQYF. The complete variable domain, with remaining parts taken from reference TRBV14 and TRBJ2-3, reads EAGVTQFPSHSVIEKGQTVTLRCDPISGHDNLYWYRRVMGKEIKFLLHFVKESKQDESGMPNNRFLAERTGGTYSTLKVQPAELEDSGVYFCASSQLPGRPSTDTQYFGPGTRLTVL.